This TCR beta chain was found in a study of early T cells in non-severe SARS-CoV-2 infection. Points from the study as a whole: In VDJdb matching, anti-spike CD8 responses were favored while private and CD4 specificities went missing.

In its sample, this clonotype was seen a few times. The antigen is undetermined. TCRdb used MiXCR to reprocess the 5' RACE reads, holding one entry per CDR3 protein. The sample carries about 26,000 distinct CDR3 sequences, 5.1% recorded once. The V and J ends lost 0 bases and 7 bases respectively, with 9 bases between them. Germline V gene data show CDR1 as MNHEY and CDR2 as SVGAGI. The CDR3 contains 14 residues. The V gene is TRBV6-5, the J gene TRBJ1-4, with a weak D call TRBD1 (5 bases). The clonotype was recovered from an adult who was a healthcare worker with PCR-confirmed SARS-CoV-2 infection or an uninfected control (not recorded which). Specimen: whole blood. In nucleotides, the CDR3 is TGTGCCAGCAGTTACTCCGGGGGTGGTGAAAAACTGTTTTTT. Encoded protein: CASSYSGGGEKLFF.